This T cell receptor beta chain was retrieved from a study of blood T cell repertoires in COVID-19. Study at large: The origin of the acute and convalescent COVID-19 samples was the United States, Italy and Spain.

This clone was picked up one time. Profiled with immunoSEQ multiplex PCR; TCRdb holds only in-frame clones, not every one. The data contain about 230,000 clones, 81% of them singletons. The V gene's germline CDR1 is MRHNA and CDR2 SNTAGT. Trimming took 3 bases from V and 1 from J, leaving 12 bases between them. The CDR3 has 16 residues. The specimen was peripheral blood. The chain uses TRBV6-4 and TRBJ2-2; D is unclear. The sequence derives from a woman older than 75 with acute or convalescent COVID-19. The CDR3 loop is CASSDSGDLNTGELFF. CDR3 in DNA: TGTGCCAGCAGTGATTCTGGAGACCTGAACACCGGGGAGCTGTTTTTT.